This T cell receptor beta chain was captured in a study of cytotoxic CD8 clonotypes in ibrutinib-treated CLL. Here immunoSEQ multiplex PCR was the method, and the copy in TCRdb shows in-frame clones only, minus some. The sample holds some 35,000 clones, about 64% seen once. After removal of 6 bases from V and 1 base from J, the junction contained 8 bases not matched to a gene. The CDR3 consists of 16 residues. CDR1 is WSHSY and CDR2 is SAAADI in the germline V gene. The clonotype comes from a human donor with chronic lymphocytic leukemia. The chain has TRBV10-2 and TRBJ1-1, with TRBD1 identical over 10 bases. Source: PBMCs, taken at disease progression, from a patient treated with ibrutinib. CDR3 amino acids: CASRGTGAGWNTEAFF. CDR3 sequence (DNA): TGCGCCAGCAGGGGGACAGGGGCAGGGTGGAACACTGAAGCTTTCTTT.